The entry below gives a single TCR beta chain sequence along with its context. Germline values: CDR1 SGHNT, CDR2 YYREEE (reference sequence). CDR3 length equals 13 residues. Trimming took 2 bases from V and 6 from J, leaving 11 bases between them. TCRdb keeps only in-frame clones here, not all; method: immunoSEQ multiplex PCR. Of around 58,000 clones in the sample, approximately 90% are singletons; the top ten hold under 7.5%. This sample was taken from a study of blood T cell repertoires in COVID-19. The clonotype comes from a woman in her fifties or sixties with active or convalescent COVID-19. The rearrangement uses TRBV5-4 and TRBJ1-1; D uncertain. The sample consisted of peripheral blood. The CDR3 DNA follows: TGTGCCAGCAGCTTAGCAACGCTGTCTGAAGCTTTCTTT. It specifies CASSLATLSEAFF.